Included here is one T cell receptor (beta chain) sequence, with context. Its matching antigen is unknown. Sequencing of TCR beta covered CD8+ and CD4+ T cells obtained from blood. A quantity of about 0.5 to 1 ug RNA underwent reverse transcription using random hexamers. By means of immunoSEQ multiplex PCR, TCR beta CDR3 spanning 54 Vbeta and 13 Jbeta underwent amplification. TCRdb recomputed calls from the immunoSEQ multiplex PCR reads with MiXCR, one row per CDR3 protein. Of 110,000 to 150,000 distinct CDR3 sequences in the sample, approximately 94% were seen once. These data are taken from a study of CD8 T cells in Susac syndrome. Background on the study: Patients with Susac syndrome who were sequenced included more than 5 with active disease and about 8 in remission.

Germline CDR1 reads KGHSH; CDR2 reads LQKENI. CDR3 length equals 15 residues. Trimming pared 5 bases from V and 4 bases from J, leaving 14 bases between. General study results and limits: It was acknowledged in the study that the number of individuals who were included in its TCR sequencing and HLA analysis was relatively small.

The sample was CD4+ T cells from PBMCs. This sequence was found in a human donor with Susac syndrome. The genes are TRBV18 and TRBJ1-4, with D possibly TRBD1 on 5 matching bases. CDR3 amino acids: CASSAQGVGNEKLFF. In DNA, the CDR3 is TGTGCCAGCTCAGCGCAAGGGGTCGGTAATGAAAAACTGTTTTTT.